The 31 T cell receptor beta chains in this list originate from one sample, sequenced in a study of T-cell memory formation after mild COVID-19. TCRdb ran MiXCR on the 5' RACE reads and lists one entry per CDR3 protein. Of about 450,000 distinct CDR3 sequences in the sample, 23% are singletons; the top ten hold under 15%. Sequenced: PBMCs or a T cell subset sorted from them (not recorded which). The receptors come from an adult woman who had mild COVID-19 (a few samples of this study predate the infection). Cell type and time point are not known.

J is TRBJ1-1 and V is TRBV7-3, with D unclear. The germline V gene has CDR1 SGHTA and CDR2 FQGTGA. This CDR3 spans 13 amino acids. Trimming removed 0 bases from V and 6 bases from J, with 8 bases in between. Here the CDR3 reads CASSLTSGSEAFF. In DNA, the CDR3 is TGTGCCAGCAGCTTAACGTCGGGCTCTGAAGCTTTCTTT.

The rearrangement joins TRBV5-1 to TRBJ1-6; D may be TRBD1 (5 bases). Germline V gene sequence: CDR1 SGHRS, CDR2 YFSETQ. V lost 0 bases to trimming and J lost 7 bases, with 11 bases between them. The length of the CDR3 is 15 residues. The CDR3 reads CASSLEGAVNSPLHF. CDR3 nucleotide sequence: TGCGCCAGCAGCTTGGAAGGGGCGGTCAATTCACCCCTCCACTTT.

This rearrangement joins TRBV6-2 or TRBV6-3 to TRBJ2-7; no clear D. CDR1 is MNHEY, CDR2 SVGEGT, per germline. The CDR3 extends over 15 amino acids. The V end lost 2 bases, the J end lost 3 bases, and 14 bases lay between the germline ends. The CDR3, as DNA: TGTGCCAGCAGTTACCCCCCGAACCTAGACTACGAGCAGTACTTC. Translation: CASSYPPNLDYEQYF.

This clonotype was observed a few times. The chain employs TRBV21-1 and TRBJ2-3; TRBD1, the table's D call, lacks a check against the DNA. TRBV21-1 is an annotated pseudogene. The CDR3 consists of 13 residues. Written as DNA, the CDR3 is TGTGCCAGCAGTGACAGGGTGGCAGATACGCAGTATTTT. This sequence encodes CASSDRVADTQYF.

The chain has TRBV12-3 or TRBV12-4 and TRBJ1-4; the D gene is possibly TRBD1 (5 bases). Trimming cost V 3 bases and J 8 bases, with 10 bases left between them. The CDR3 length is 13 residues. The CDR3 sequence: CASSFVTVEKLFF. As DNA, the CDR3 is TGTGCCAGCAGTTTTGTGACAGTCGAAAAACTGTTTTTT.

The chain couples TRBV10-3 to TRBJ1-6, with 7 bases identical to TRBD1. V lost 7 bases to trimming and J lost 5 bases; unmatched junction nucleotides: 2. CDR1 and CDR2 from the germline V gene are ENHRY and SYGVKD. The CDR3 runs to 13 residues. The CDR3 DNA sequence: TGTGCCATCAAAGACAGGGATAATTCACCCCTCCACTTT. Amino acid sequence: CAIKDRDNSPLHF.

This clonotype was observed a few times. CDR3 loop: CATSTLAGGVGEQFF. The CDR3 DNA is TGTGCCACCTCGACCCTAGCGGGGGGAGTAGGTGAGCAGTTCTTC. The V and J genes are TRBV7-2 and TRBJ2-1; 11 nucleotides match TRBD2. CDR3 length equals 15 residues. With V trimmed by 10 bases and J by 9 bases, 14 bases remained unmatched. Looked up from germline, CDR1 is SGHTA and CDR2 is FQGNSA.

CDR3 in amino acids: CASRPTGLRRSQYF. Written as DNA, the CDR3 is TGTGCCAGCAGGCCAACGGGACTCCGAAGGTCTCAGTACTTC. J is TRBJ2-5 and V is TRBV6-2 or TRBV6-3, with D possibly matching TRBD2 (6 bases). V dropped 6 bases and J dropped 11 bases, with 22 bases sitting between them. CDR1 is MNHEY, CDR2 SVGEGT, per germline. This CDR3 has 14 residues.

This clonotype has only a few counts. The chain joins TRBV9 to TRBJ1-1; perhaps TRBD1 as D (6 bases). CDR1 SGDLS and CDR2 YYNGEE come from the germline V gene. V was clipped by 0 bases and J by 4 bases, with 10 bases between them. This CDR3 region has 14 residues. CDR3 in amino acids: CASSVDPGATEAFF. CDR3 sequence (DNA): TGTGCCAGCAGCGTAGATCCGGGGGCCACTGAAGCTTTCTTT.

The chain couples TRBV5-1 to TRBJ2-7, with 7 bases identical to TRBD1. J gave up 1 base and V 0 bases, and 4 bases lay outside the gene matches. CDR1 and CDR2 (germline): SGHRS, YFSETQ. This CDR3 has 15 amino acids. The DNA for the CDR3 is TGCGCCAGCAGCTTGGATAGGGACAGATCCTACGAGCAGTACTTC. This codes for CASSLDRDRSYEQYF.

The genes are TRBV12-3 or TRBV12-4 and TRBJ2-7, with D possibly matching TRBD1 (5 bases). The CDR3 has 14 residues. Trimming removed 3 bases at V and 10 bases at J, with 19 bases between. The CDR3 DNA follows: TGTGCCAGCAGTTTCAGGGCCAATTTCGGTTACCAGTACTTC. Amino acids: CASSFRANFGYQYF.

This clonotype was observed at least ten times. The gene calls are TRBV5-4 and TRBJ2-7; D uncertain. V dropped 0 bases and J dropped 2 bases, with 9 bases sitting between them. This CDR3 contains 14 residues. The germline V gene has CDR1 SGHNT and CDR2 YYREEE (reference sequence). CDR3 coding DNA: TGTGCCAGCAGCTTGGTTAGCAGCACCTACGAGCAGTACTTC. This codes for CASSLVSSTYEQYF. The whole variable domain, filled in from reference TRBV5-4 and TRBJ2-7, reads ETGVTQSPTHLIKTRGQQVTLRCSSQSGHNTVSWYQQALGQGPQFIFQYYREEENGRGNFPPRFSGLQFPNYSSELNVNALELDDSALYLCASSLVSSTYEQYFGPGTRLTVT.

The chain has TRBV12-3 or TRBV12-4 and TRBJ1-2; tentative D call: TRBD1 (6 bases). V lost 3 bases to trimming and J lost 7 bases, with 12 bases between them. The CDR3 extends over 13 amino acids. CDR3 DNA: TGTGCCAGCAGTTTCATGGGGGCTACTGGCTACACCTTC. Translating gives CASSFMGATGYTF.

This clonotype showed up just a few times. V and J are TRBV20-1 and TRBJ1-5; D remains unclear. Between the trimmed V and J ends, which lost 3 bases and 2 bases, there was a span of 11 bases. The germline gives CDR1 DFQATT, CDR2 SNEGSKA (reference sequence). The CDR3 consists of 14 residues. The CDR3 sequence: CSASSRQGNQPQHF. Written as DNA, the CDR3 is TGCAGTGCTAGCAGTCGGCAGGGCAATCAGCCCCAGCATTTT.

CDR3 protein: CATSRSGELFF. The CDR3 DNA follows: TGTGCCACCAGTCGGTCCGGGGAGCTGTTTTTT. This chain joins TRBV24-1 and TRBJ2-2, with D unresolved. V gave up 6 bases and J gave up 6 bases, with 4 bases separating them. Germline values: CDR1 KGHDR, CDR2 SFDVKD. There are 11 residues in the CDR3.

The CDR3 protein is CAWSVQGTYSTDTQYF. In nucleotides, the CDR3 is TGTGCCTGGAGTGTACAAGGGACTTATAGCACAGATACGCAGTATTTT. The chain has TRBV30 and TRBJ2-3; weak D call: TRBD2 (6 bases). V lost 0 bases and J lost 0, with 13 bases in between. The CDR3 consists of 16 residues. The germline gives CDR1 GTSNPN, CDR2 SVGIG (reference sequence). Drawing the rest from reference TRBV30 and TRBJ2-3, the complete variable domain is SQTIHQWPATLVQPVGSPLSLECTVEGTSNPNLYWYRQAAGRGLQLLFYSVGIGQISSEVPQNLSASRPQDRQFILSSKKLLLSDSGFYLCAWSVQGTYSTDTQYFGPGTRLTVL.

For the CDR3, the DNA is TGTGCCAGCAGGGGGCTGACAGATACGCAGTATTTT. Amino acid sequence: CASRGLTDTQYF. This rearrangement joins TRBV11-2 to TRBJ2-3, with TRBD1 as a possible D gene (5 bases). The CDR3 is 12 amino acids. V gave up 6 bases and J gave up 3 bases, with 7 bases separating them. Germline V lookup: CDR1 SGHAT, CDR2 FQNNGV.

This clonotype was seen more than once but under ten times. J is TRBJ1-4 and V is TRBV7-9; D is unresolved. V shed 0 bases and J shed 7 bases, with 18 bases lying between them. Per germline, CDR1 SEHNR and CDR2 FQNEAQ (reference sequence). The CDR3 is 17 amino acids. CDR3 nucleotide sequence: TGTGCCAGCAGCTTAGCTCTCGCAAGGGCAGTTGTTGAAAAACTGTTTTTT. It encodes CASSLALARAVVEKLFF.

Only a few counts were recorded for this clonotype. V gene TRBV6-1 combines with J gene TRBJ2-3; TRBD1 agrees at 10 bases. V lost 8 bases, J lost 0 bases, and 5 bases stayed unmatched. The germline gives CDR1 MNHNS, CDR2 SASEGT. CDR3 size: 15 residues. In DNA form, the CDR3 reads TGTGCCAGCCGTGGACAGGGGGGGAGCACAGATACGCAGTATTTT. As protein: CASRGQGGSTDTQYF.

The chain joins TRBV20-1 to TRBJ1-1; no definite D call. V lost 5 bases, J lost 5 bases, and 15 bases lay in between. From germline, CDR1 is DFQATT and CDR2 SNEGSKA (reference sequence). CDR3 length: 13 residues. DNA of the CDR3: TGCAGTGCTGTCGGGGTTAGAGGGACTGAAGCTTTCTTT. It translates to CSAVGVRGTEAFF.

This clonotype was counted between two and nine times. The rearrangement joins TRBV5-1 to TRBJ1-2; D possibly corresponds to TRBD1 (6 bases). The CDR3 totals 14 residues. CDR1 SGHRS and CDR2 YFSETQ come from the germline V gene. V shed 0 bases and J shed 7 bases, with 13 bases lying between them. The CDR3: CASSLGQAGGGYTF. The CDR3 DNA follows: TGCGCCAGCAGCTTGGGACAGGCGGGAGGTGGCTACACCTTC.

This clonotype was seen more than once but under ten times. The J gene is TRBJ1-2, the V gene TRBV19; 7 nucleotides line up with TRBD1. The CDR3 extends over 14 amino acids. V gave up 3 bases and J gave up 2 bases; unmatched junction bases: 3. Germline-derived CDR1 and CDR2 are LNHDA and SQIVND (reference sequence). The CDR3 reads CASSIGTANYGYTF. CDR3 DNA sequence: TGTGCCAGTAGTATCGGGACAGCAAACTATGGCTACACCTTC.

There are a few counts of this clonotype. J is TRBJ2-7 and V is TRBV29-1, with D perhaps assigned TRBD1 or TRBD2 (5 bases each). Germline CDR1 and CDR2: SQVTM and ANQGSEA. This CDR3 is 13 amino acids long. The V gene lost 6 bases and the J gene lost 1 base, with 13 bases spanning the gap. CDR3 protein: CSVVGTASYEQYF. For the CDR3, the DNA is TGCAGCGTCGTCGGGACGGCATCCTACGAGCAGTACTTC.

The chain employs TRBV6-2 or TRBV6-3 and TRBJ2-6; TRBD1 matches at 11 bases. J lost 4 bases, V lost 6 bases, and 5 bases had no gene match. The CDR3 totals 16 residues. The germline V gene has CDR1 MNHEY and CDR2 SVGEGT. The CDR3 region is CASSRDRGTGANVLTF. DNA for the CDR3: TGTGCCAGCAGCCGGGACAGGGGGACCGGGGCCAACGTCCTGACTTTC.

J is TRBJ2-5 and V is TRBV7-2, with TRBD2 identical over 7 bases. V lost 2 bases, J lost 5 bases, and 11 bases stayed unmatched. The CDR3 sequence is 16 residues long. Germline-derived CDR1 and CDR2 are SGHTA and FQGNSA. CDR3 sequence reads: CASSLMGGSNRETQYF. Written as DNA, the CDR3 is TGTGCCAGCAGCTTAATGGGCGGGAGTAATCGCGAGACCCAGTACTTC.

The rearrangement joins TRBV11-2 to TRBJ1-6; 10 bases map to TRBD1. The germline gives CDR1 SGHAT, CDR2 FQNNGV. The CDR3 spans 18 residues. The trim removed 3 bases at V and 10 bases at J, leaving 15 bases unmatched. The CDR3 sequence is CASSFIPNWGQGISPLHF. CDR3 DNA: TGTGCCAGCAGCTTTATACCGAACTGGGGACAGGGGATATCACCCCTCCACTTT.

This clonotype showed up just a few times. The chain recombines TRBV2 with TRBJ2-5; the match to TRBD1 covers 10 bases. Germline assignment: CDR1 SNHLY and CDR2 FYNNEI. This CDR3 is 15 amino acids long. The ends lost 6 bases at V and 4 bases at J; junction bases unmatched: 8. The CDR3 DNA reads as TGTGCCAGCAGGCCCGGGACAGGGGATTTAGAGACCCAGTACTTC. It translates to CASRPGTGDLETQYF.

This clonotype has a handful of counts. The V gene is TRBV5-1, the J gene TRBJ2-1; D ambiguous. Germline CDR1 and CDR2: SGHRS and YFSETQ. The CDR3 runs 13 residues. V lost 2 bases to trimming and J lost 7 bases, with 10 bases between them. CDR3 DNA: TGCGCCAGCAGCTTAGGCGACGGGAATGAGCAGTTCTTC. It translates to CASSLGDGNEQFF. The full variable domain, completed using reference TRBV5-1 and TRBJ2-1, is KAGVTQTPRYLIKTRGQQVTLSCSPISGHRSVSWYQQTPGQGLQFLFEYFSETQRNKGNFPGRFSGRQFSNSRSEMNVSTLELGDSALYLCASSLGDGNEQFFGPGTRLTVL.

This sequence joins TRBV6-5 and TRBJ2-5; D is unclear. The CDR3 consists of 14 residues. The germline V gene has CDR1 MNHEY and CDR2 SVGAGI. V dropped 2 bases and J dropped 1 base, with 8 bases sitting between them. Here the CDR3 DNA reads TGTGCCAGCAGTTACATAGGTTTCCAAGAGACCCAGTACTTC. Residues: CASSYIGFQETQYF.

V and J are TRBV29-1 and TRBJ1-5; tentatively, D is TRBD1 (5 bases). The CDR3 extends over 16 amino acids. Germline loops: CDR1 SQVTM, CDR2 ANQGSEA. With 3 bases removed from V and 7 bases from J, the gap between germline ends came to 22 bases. CDR3 sequence (DNA): TGCAGCGTTGAGGTGGGTGGGGCAGGGAATAGACAGCCCCAGCATTTT. It yields the protein CSVEVGGAGNRQPQHF.

In its sample, this clonotype was seen a few times. J is TRBJ2-7 and V is TRBV12-3 or TRBV12-4; tentative D call: TRBD2 (6 bases). This CDR3 is 18 amino acids long. V was clipped by 5 bases and J by 0 bases, with 23 bases between them. The CDR3 nucleotides are TGTGCCAGCAGTACGGAGGGATTCTGGGCAGGGAGCTCCTACGAGCAGTACTTC. It encodes CASSTEGFWAGSSYEQYF.